The rows below give T cell receptor beta chains drawn from one sample of a study of radiotherapy plus CTLA-4 blockade in lung cancer. Assay used: immunoSEQ multiplex PCR; TCRdb lists only in-frame clones, some missing. The sample shows some 34,000 clones, 72% of them seen only once. Here the sequenced sample was peripheral blood, taken from a patient treated with radiotherapy plus ipilimumab. These receptors all come from a human donor with non-small cell lung cancer who had stable disease on radiotherapy plus ipilimumab. Both conserved end residues are part of each CDR3. A D gene is named only where the DNA matches it firmly. Size values are once, few and many counts, or a class for expanded clones, and some rows have none.

v_call	clone_size	d_call	cdr3_length	j_call	cdr3_nt	cdr3_aa
TRBV30	.	TRBD1	14	TRBJ2-7	TGTGCCTGGAGTGCGGGACAGGGGTACAACGAGCAGTACTTC	CAWSAGQGYNEQYF
TRBV7-9	.	TRBD2	16	TRBJ2-2	TGTGCCAGCAGCTTAGTTAGCGGGGGCTACACCGGGGAGCTGTTTTTT	CASSLVSGGYTGELFF
TRBV18	.	TRBD1	14	TRBJ1-1	TGTGCCAGCTCAACCGACAGGGCGTGGACTGAAGCTTTCTTT	CASSTDRAWTEAFF
TRBV11-3	.	.	14	TRBJ2-6	TGTGCCAGCGGTTCGGGTGCTGGGGCCAGCGTCCTGACTTTC	CASGSGAGASVLTF
TRBV19	.	TRBD1	14	TRBJ1-2	TGTGCCAGTAGTATACCGGGACAGATAAATGGCTACACCTTC	CASSIPGQINGYTF
TRBV2	.	TRBD1	15	TRBJ1-1	TGTGCCAGCAGTGGACAGGGCTTTATGAACACTGAAGCTTTCTTT	CASSGQGFMNTEAFF
TRBV21-1	.	.	17	TRBJ1-2	TGTGCCAGCAGCAAAGTTGAGAGACAGGGCTCAAACTATGGCTACACCTTC	CASSKVERQGSNYGYTF
TRBV5-1	.	TRBD2	16	TRBJ2-1	TGCGCCAGCAGCTTGTTACGGCGGGGGGATTCCGATGAGCAGTTCTTC	CASSLLRRGDSDEQFF
TRBV29-1	.	TRBD2	14	TRBJ2-1	TGCAGCACCCAAATAGCGGGGGGTAGGGATGAGCAGTTCTTC	CSTQIAGGRDEQFF
TRBV29-1	.	TRBD1	14	TRBJ2-1	TGCAGCGTTGGATACGGACAGGGGACGGGTGAGCAGTTCTTC	CSVGYGQGTGEQFF
TRBV5-1	.	.	16	TRBJ2-1	TGCGCCAGCAGCTTGGATGGGGCGTCGGGCTACAATGAGCAGTTCTTC	CASSLDGASGYNEQFF
TRBV5-7	.	.	15	TRBJ1-2	TGTGCCAGCAGCATTCCGGGAGGTCTCAGCAGTGGCTACACCTTC	CASSIPGGLSSGYTF
TRBV6-1	.	TRBD1	17	TRBJ1-2	TGTGCCAGCAGTGAAGCTCGCTACGGGACAGGGGTCTATGGCTACACCTTC	CASSEARYGTGVYGYTF
TRBV5-6	.	.	13	TRBJ2-3	TGTGCCAGCAGCAGGGGAGGTACAGATACGCAGTATTTT	CASSRGGTDTQYF
TRBV5-8	.	TRBD1	14	TRBJ1-1	TGTGCCACCAATAAGGGACAGGGGATAACTGAAGCTTTCTTT	CATNKGQGITEAFF
TRBV5-6	.	TRBD1	15	TRBJ1-1	TGTGCCAGCAGCTCCCTGACAGGGCGAAACACTGAAGCTTTCTTT	CASSSLTGRNTEAFF
TRBV5-1	.	.	16	TRBJ2-5	TGCGCCAGCAGCTTGGGGTATCGGGAGACCGGGGAGACCCAGTACTTC	CASSLGYRETGETQYF
TRBV5-1	.	.	17	TRBJ1-2	TGCGCCAGCAGCCAAGGACAGCGTGTTGGGACTAACTATGGCTACACCTTC	CASSQGQRVGTNYGYTF
TRBV2	few	.	14	TRBJ2-2	TGTGCCAGCAGTGGACAGATGAACACCGGGGAGCTGTTTTTT	CASSGQMNTGELFF
TRBV18	.	TRBD1	15	TRBJ2-7	TGTGCCAGCTCACCACCCGGACAGGGGATCGGCGAGCAGTACTTC	CASSPPGQGIGEQYF
TRBV6-1	.	.	14	TRBJ1-5	TGTGCCAGCAATCTAGGGAGTTTCAATCAGCCCCAGCATTTT	CASNLGSFNQPQHF
TRBV4-1	.	.	15	TRBJ1-2	TGCGCCAGCAGCCAAGGGCAGGCTCCTAACTATGGCTACACCTTC	CASSQGQAPNYGYTF
TRBV30	few	.	13	TRBJ2-1	TGTGCCTGGAGTACGGACTCAGGGGATGAGCAGTTCTTC	CAWSTDSGDEQFF
TRBV4-1	few	.	17	TRBJ1-6	TGCGCCAGCAGCCAAGGGAGCCAGGGAAGCCATAATTCACCCCTCCACTTT	CASSQGSQGSHNSPLHF
TRBV9	.	.	14	TRBJ1-3	TGTGCCAGCAGCGACCTTAGCTCTGGAAACACCATATATTTT	CASSDLSSGNTIYF
TRBV6-5	few	TRBD1	14	TRBJ1-6	TGTGCCACCAAGACAGGGCTCAATAATTCACCCCTCCACTTT	CATKTGLNNSPLHF
TRBV25-1	.	.	12	TRBJ2-7	TGTGCCAGCAGGGGTGGAGGGTGGGAGCAGTACTTC	CASRGGGWEQYF
TRBV28	.	TRBD1	12	TRBJ1-1	TGTGCCAGCAGTCAGGGACAGCTCGAAGCTTTCTTT	CASSQGQLEAFF
TRBV19	.	.	16	TRBJ1-5	TGTGCCAGTAGTATCTTGGGCGTGGAAAGCAATCAGCCCCAGCATTTT	CASSILGVESNQPQHF
TRBV13	.	TRBD1	16	TRBJ1-6	TGTGCCAGCAGCTTAGGCGGACAGGCGGGGAATTCACCCCTCCACTTT	CASSLGGQAGNSPLHF
TRBV7-2	.	TRBD1	15	TRBJ2-2	TGTGCCAGCAGCTTCCACGCAGGGGGCACCGGGGAGCTGTTTTTT	CASSFHAGGTGELFF
TRBV7-2	.	.	12	TRBJ2-2	TGTGCCAGCAGCTTACAGTTCGGGGAGCTGTTTTTT	CASSLQFGELFF
TRBV7-2	.	TRBD1	16	TRBJ1-3	TGTGCCAGCAGCTTAGTTCGGGACAGTTATAGAAACACCATATATTTT	CASSLVRDSYRNTIYF
TRBV21-1	.	.	14	TRBJ2-7	TGTGCCAGCAGCTTCCGGGACAGGCGATACGAGCAGTACTTC	CASSFRDRRYEQYF
TRBV5-8	.	.	14	TRBJ2-2	TGTGCCAGCAGCCCCATTCGGGGTACCGGGGAGCTGTTTTTT	CASSPIRGTGELFF
TRBV25-1	.	.	16	TRBJ1-1	TGTGCCAGCAGTGACATTCGGAGGGGCGTCTTGGCTGAAGCTTTCTTT	CASSDIRRGVLAEAFF
TRBV9	.	TRBD1	14	TRBJ2-7	TGTGCCAGCAGCCCCCTTCGGGACAGGAGCGAGCAGTACTTC	CASSPLRDRSEQYF
TRBV21-1	.	.	18	TRBJ2-3	TGTGCCAGCAGCCCGAAACGTTTCGGGGGGCCTGGTTCAGATACGCAGTATTTT	CASSPKRFGGPGSDTQYF
TRBV7-2	.	.	15	TRBJ1-2	TGTGCCAGCAGCTTAGTTCGGGGAATATCTGGTGGCTACACCTTC	CASSLVRGISGGYTF
TRBV7-9	.	.	14	TRBJ1-2	TGTGCCAGCAGCTTATCGAGCGGGAACTATGGCTACACCTTC	CASSLSSGNYGYTF
TRBV19	.	.	13	TRBJ1-2	TGTGCCAGTAGTAGGGACAAGAACTATGGCTACACCTTC	CASSRDKNYGYTF
TRBV2	.	TRBD1	18	TRBJ1-1	TGTGCCAGCAGTTGGACCGGGACAGGGGGCCCCATGAACACTGAAGCTTTCTTT	CASSWTGTGGPMNTEAFF